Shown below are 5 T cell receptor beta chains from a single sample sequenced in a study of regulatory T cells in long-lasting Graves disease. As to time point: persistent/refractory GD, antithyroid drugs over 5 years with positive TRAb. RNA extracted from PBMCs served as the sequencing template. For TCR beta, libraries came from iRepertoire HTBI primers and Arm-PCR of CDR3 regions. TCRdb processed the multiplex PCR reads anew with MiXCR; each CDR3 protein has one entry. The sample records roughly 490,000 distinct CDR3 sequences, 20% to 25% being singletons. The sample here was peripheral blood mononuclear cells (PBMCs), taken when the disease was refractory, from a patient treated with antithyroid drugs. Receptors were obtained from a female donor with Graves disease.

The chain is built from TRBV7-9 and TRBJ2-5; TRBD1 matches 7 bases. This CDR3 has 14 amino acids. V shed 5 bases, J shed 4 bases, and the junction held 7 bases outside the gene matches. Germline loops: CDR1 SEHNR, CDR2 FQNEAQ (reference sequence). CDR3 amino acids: CASSGETGSETQYF. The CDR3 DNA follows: TGTGCCAGCAGCGGCGAGACAGGGTCAGAGACCCAGTACTTC.

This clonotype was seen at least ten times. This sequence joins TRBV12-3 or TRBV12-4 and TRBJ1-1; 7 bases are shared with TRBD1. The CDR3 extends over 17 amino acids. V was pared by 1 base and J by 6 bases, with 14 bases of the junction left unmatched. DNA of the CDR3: TGTGCCAGCAGTTTAGGGTTTGTTGGACAGGAAGACTCTGAAGCTTTCTTT. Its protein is CASSLGFVGQEDSEAFF.

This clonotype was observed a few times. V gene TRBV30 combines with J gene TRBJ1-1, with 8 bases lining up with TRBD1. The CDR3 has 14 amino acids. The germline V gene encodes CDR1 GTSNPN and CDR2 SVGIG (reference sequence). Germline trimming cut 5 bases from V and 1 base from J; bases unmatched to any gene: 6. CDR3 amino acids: CAWRHGQGNTEAFF. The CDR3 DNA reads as TGTGCCTGGCGTCACGGACAGGGGAACACTGAAGCTTTCTTT.

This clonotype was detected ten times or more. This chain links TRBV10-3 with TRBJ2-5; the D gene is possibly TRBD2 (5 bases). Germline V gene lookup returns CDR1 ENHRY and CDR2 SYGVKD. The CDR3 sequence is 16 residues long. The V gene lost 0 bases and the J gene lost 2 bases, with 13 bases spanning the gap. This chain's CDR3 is CAISESSRGFQETQYF. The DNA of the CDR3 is TGTGCCATCAGTGAGTCGTCCCGGGGTTTTCAAGAGACCCAGTACTTC.

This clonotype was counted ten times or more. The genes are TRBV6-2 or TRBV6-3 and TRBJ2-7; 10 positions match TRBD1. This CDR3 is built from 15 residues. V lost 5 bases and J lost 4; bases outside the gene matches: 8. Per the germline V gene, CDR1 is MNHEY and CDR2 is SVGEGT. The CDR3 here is CASSPNPDRGYEQYF. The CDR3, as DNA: TGTGCCAGCAGTCCTAACCCGGACAGGGGGTACGAGCAGTACTTC.